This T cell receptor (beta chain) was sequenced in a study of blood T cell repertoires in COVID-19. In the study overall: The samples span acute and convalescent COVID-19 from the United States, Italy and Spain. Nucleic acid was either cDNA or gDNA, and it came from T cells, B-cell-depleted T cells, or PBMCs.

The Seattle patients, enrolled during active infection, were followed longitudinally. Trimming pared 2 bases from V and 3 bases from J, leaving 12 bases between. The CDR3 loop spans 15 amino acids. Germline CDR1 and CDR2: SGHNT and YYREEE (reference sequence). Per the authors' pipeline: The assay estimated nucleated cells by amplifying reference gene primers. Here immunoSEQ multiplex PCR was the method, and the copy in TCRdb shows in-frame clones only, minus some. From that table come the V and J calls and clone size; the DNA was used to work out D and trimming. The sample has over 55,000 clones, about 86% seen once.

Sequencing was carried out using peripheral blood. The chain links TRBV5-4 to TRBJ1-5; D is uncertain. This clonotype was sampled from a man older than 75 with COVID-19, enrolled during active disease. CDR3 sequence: CASSLLPGVNQPQHF. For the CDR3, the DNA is TGTGCCAGCAGCTTATTACCCGGGGTCAATCAGCCCCAGCATTTT.